This T cell receptor beta chain was profiled in a study of T cells in Graves' hyperthyroidism and ophthalmopathy. Used for diagnoses were clinical symptoms, serum thyroxine and TRAb, thyroid ultrasound and orbital computed tomography. There are many counts of this clonotype. Trimming removed 0 bases at V and 6 bases at J, with 9 bases between. This CDR3 is 13 amino acids long. The germline V gene encodes CDR1 GTSNPN and CDR2 SVGIG (reference sequence). Amplification targeted TCR beta CDR3 regions from RNA transcripts. First-round RT-PCR of the TCR CDR3 relied on the HTBI primer set. TCRdb analysed the multiplex PCR reads with MiXCR anew, one entry per CDR3 protein. In the table there are roughly 160,000 distinct CDR3 sequences, about a tenth of which are singletons.

This chain joins TRBV30 and TRBJ1-5; D gene unclear. The sequence was collected from a woman younger than 30 with Graves' hyperthyroidism that later progressed to Graves' ophthalmopathy. Sequencing used blood. This chain's CDR3 is CAWSVLRGQPQHF. The CDR3 DNA reads as TGTGCCTGGAGTGTATTGCGGGGTCAGCCCCAGCATTTT.